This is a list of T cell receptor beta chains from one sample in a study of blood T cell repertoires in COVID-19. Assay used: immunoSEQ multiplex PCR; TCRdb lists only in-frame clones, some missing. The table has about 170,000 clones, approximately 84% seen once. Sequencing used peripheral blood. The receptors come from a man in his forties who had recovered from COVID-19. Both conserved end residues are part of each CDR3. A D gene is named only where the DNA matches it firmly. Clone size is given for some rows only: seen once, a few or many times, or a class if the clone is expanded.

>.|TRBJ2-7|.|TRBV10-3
CAISESVVYEQYF
TGTGCCATCAGTGAGTCTGTCGTGTACGAGCAGTACTTC
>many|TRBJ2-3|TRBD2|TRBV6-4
CASSATSGGADTQYF
TGTGCCAGCAGTGCGACTAGCGGGGGGGCAGATACGCAGTATTTT
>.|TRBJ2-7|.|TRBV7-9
CASSRGLEQYF
TGTGCCAGCTCCCGGGGTCTCGAGCAGTACTTC
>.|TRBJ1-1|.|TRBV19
CASSNLGGNTEAFF
TGTGCCAGTAGTAATCTAGGAGGGAACACTGAAGCTTTCTTT
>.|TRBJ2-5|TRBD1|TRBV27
CASGWDRALGETQYF
TGTGCCAGCGGATGGGACAGGGCCTTAGGGGAGACCCAGTACTTC
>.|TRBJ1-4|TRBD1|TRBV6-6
CASSPSPLTGDNEKLFF
TGTGCCAGCAGTCCTTCCCCCCTGACAGGGGATAATGAAAAACTGTTTTTT
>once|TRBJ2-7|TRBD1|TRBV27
CASSLFGQGRGYEQYF
TGTGCCAGCAGTTTATTCGGACAGGGGAGAGGATACGAGCAGTACTTC
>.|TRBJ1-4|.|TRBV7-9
CASSLDGEKLFF
TGTGCCAGCAGCTTAGACGGGGAAAAACTGTTTTTT
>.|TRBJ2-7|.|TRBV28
CATTQGAPYEQYF
TGTGCCACCACACAGGGCGCACCCTACGAGCAGTACTTC
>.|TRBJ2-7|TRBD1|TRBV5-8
CASSFDRASYEQYF
TGTGCCAGCAGCTTCGACAGGGCGAGCTACGAGCAGTACTTC
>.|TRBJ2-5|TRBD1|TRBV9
CASSGYRGHETQYF
TGTGCCAGCAGCGGTTACAGGGGGCACGAGACCCAGTACTTC
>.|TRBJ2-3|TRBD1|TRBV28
CASTLRGRESDTQYF
TGTGCCAGCACCCTCAGGGGGCGCGAATCAGATACGCAGTATTTT
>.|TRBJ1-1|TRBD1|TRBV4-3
CASSQTTGTAVNTEAFF
TGCGCCAGCAGCCAAACGACCGGGACAGCAGTGAACACTGAAGCTTTCTTT
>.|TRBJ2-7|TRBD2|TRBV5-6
CASSDGTSGSYEQYF
TGTGCCAGCAGCGACGGGACTAGCGGGAGTTACGAGCAGTACTTC
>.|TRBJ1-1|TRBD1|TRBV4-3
CASSRLGQGDTEAFF
TGCGCCAGCAGCCGACTAGGACAGGGTGACACTGAAGCTTTCTTT
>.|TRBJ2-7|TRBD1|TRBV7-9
CASLPRTGGSLNF
TGTGCCAGCCTCCCCCGGACAGGGGGATCTCTTAACTTC
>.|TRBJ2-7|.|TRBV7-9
CASSSYRDLSYEQYF
TGTGCCAGCAGCTCTTACAGGGACCTCTCCTACGAGCAGTACTTC
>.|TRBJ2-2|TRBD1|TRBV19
CASSTGTDSGELFF
TGTGCCAGTAGTACGGGGACAGACTCCGGGGAGCTGTTTTTT
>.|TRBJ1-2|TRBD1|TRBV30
CAQNLQGLDGYTF
TGTGCCCAAAACCTACAGGGGCTCGATGGCTACACCTTC
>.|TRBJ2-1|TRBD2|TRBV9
CASSETRTSGRMGEQFF
TGTGCCAGCAGCGAAACTCGGACTAGCGGGAGAATGGGTGAGCAGTTCTTC
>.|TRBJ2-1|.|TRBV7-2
CASSLDSGGNEQFF
TGTGCCAGCAGCTTAGATTCAGGGGGGAATGAGCAGTTCTTC
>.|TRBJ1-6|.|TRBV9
CASSAQGFNSPLHF
TGTGCCAGCAGCGCACAGGGATTTAATTCACCCCTCCACTTT
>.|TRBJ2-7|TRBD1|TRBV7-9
CASSSSGTGYYEQYF
TGTGCCAGCAGCTCATCCGGGACAGGCTACTACGAGCAGTACTTC
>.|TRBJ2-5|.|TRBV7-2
CASSLGEGTQYF
TGTGCCAGCAGCTTAGGAGAGGGGACCCAGTACTTC
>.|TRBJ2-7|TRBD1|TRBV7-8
CASSLAGAEDRRYEQYF
TGTGCCAGCAGCTTAGCAGGGGCCGAGGACAGGCGCTACGAGCAGTACTTC
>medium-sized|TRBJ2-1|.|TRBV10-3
CAICQTSSYNEQFF
TGTGCCATATGTCAGACAAGCTCCTACAATGAGCAGTTCTTC
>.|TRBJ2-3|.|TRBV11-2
CASSQTRRQAGTDTQYF
TGTGCCAGCAGCCAGACCCGCCGACAGGCGGGCACAGATACGCAGTATTTT
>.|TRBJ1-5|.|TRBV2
CASSLGGVNQPQHF
TGTGCCAGCAGCCTGGGGGGTGTCAATCAGCCCCAGCATTTT
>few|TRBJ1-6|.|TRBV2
CASSGELNSPLHF
TGTGCCAGCAGTGGGGAGCTTAATTCACCCCTCCACTTT
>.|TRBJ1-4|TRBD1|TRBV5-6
CASSLQGEKLFF
TGTGCCAGCAGCTTACAGGGGGAAAAACTGTTTTTT